This TCR beta chain comes out of a study of blood T cell repertoires in COVID-19. Looking at the study overall: Researchers got acute and convalescent COVID-19 samples from the United States, Italy and Spain.

V lost 1 base and J 4 bases, leaving 4 bases between the germline ends. The CDR3 spans 12 residues. Germline assignment: CDR1 LGHDT and CDR2 YNNKEL (reference sequence). This clone showed up just a few times. The same CDR3 can be traced to other DNA sequences in this sample. Sequencing used immunoSEQ multiplex PCR; TCRdb keeps in-frame clones, though not all of them. This table holds some 270,000 clones, 80% to 90% found once. The V call is TRBV3-1 (or the pseudogene TRBV3-2), the J call TRBJ2-5; D not certain. The TCR sequence derives from a woman in her 70s with acute or convalescent COVID-19. Sequenced material: peripheral blood. The CDR3 loop reads CASSQAGETQYF. CDR3 bases: TGTGCCAGCAGCCAAGCAGGAGAGACCCAGTACTTC.